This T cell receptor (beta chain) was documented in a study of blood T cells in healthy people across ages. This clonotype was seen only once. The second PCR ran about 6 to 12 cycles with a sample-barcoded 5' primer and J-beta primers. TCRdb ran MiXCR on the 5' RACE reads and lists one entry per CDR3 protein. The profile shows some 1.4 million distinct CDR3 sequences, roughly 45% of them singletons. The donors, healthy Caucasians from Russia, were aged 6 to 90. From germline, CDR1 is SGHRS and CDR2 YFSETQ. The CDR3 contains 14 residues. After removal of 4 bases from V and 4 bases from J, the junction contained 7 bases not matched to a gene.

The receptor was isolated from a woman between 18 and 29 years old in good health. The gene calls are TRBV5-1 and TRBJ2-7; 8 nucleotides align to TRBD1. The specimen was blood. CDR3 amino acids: CASSSAGGWYEQYF. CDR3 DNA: TGCGCCAGCAGCAGCGCAGGGGGCTGGTACGAGCAGTACTTC.